A single sample gave rise to the 6 T cell receptor beta chains below, sequenced in a study of blood T cell repertoires in COVID-19. Profiling relied on immunoSEQ multiplex PCR, and the TCRdb table lists in-frame clones only, not all of them. The sample shows under 300,000 clones, 65% to 85% of them seen only once. Sequenced sample: peripheral blood. Receptors originate from a woman in her thirties or forties with active or convalescent COVID-19.

This clone was seen a single time. The chain uses TRBV28 and TRBJ1-3; D might be TRBD1 (5 bases). CDR1 and CDR2 (germline): MDHEN, SYDVKM. CDR3 length equals 14 residues. Trimming took off 3 bases at V and 1 base at J, with 7 bases between the two ends. CDR3 region: CASSFAGSGNTIYF. The CDR3 coding sequence is TGTGCCAGCAGTTTCGCAGGGTCTGGAAACACCATATATTTT.

This clone was seen once. The chain joins TRBV15 to TRBJ2-2; 8 positions match TRBD1. Germline V gene sequence: CDR1 LNHNV, CDR2 YYDKDF (reference sequence). After removal of 1 base from V and 3 bases from J, the junction contained 4 bases not matched to a gene. The CDR3 runs 16 residues. CDR3 nucleotide sequence: TGTGCCACCAGCAGAGCGAGACAGGGGTACACCGGGGAGCTGTTTTTT. Translated, it gives CATSRARQGYTGELFF.

V usage is TRBV2 and J usage is TRBJ2-3; 11 nucleotides align to TRBD2. V was pared by 6 bases and J by 9 bases, with 5 bases of the junction left unmatched. The CDR3 has 13 amino acids. CDR1 SNHLY and CDR2 FYNNEI come from the germline V gene. CDR3: CASRGTSGGTQYF. The CDR3 bases are TGTGCCAGCAGGGGGACTAGCGGAGGCACGCAGTATTTT.

This sequence joins TRBV28 and TRBJ1-3; 7 nucleotides agree with TRBD1. The germline V gene has CDR1 MDHEN and CDR2 SYDVKM. The CDR3 is made up of 17 amino acids. V dropped 5 bases and J dropped 0; count of bases not matched to a gene: 10. CDR3 nucleotide sequence: TGTGCCAGCAGTCCTGCAGGACAGGCCGTCTCTGGAAACACCATATATTTT. It specifies CASSPAGQAVSGNTIYF. Full variable domain (missing parts from reference TRBV28 and TRBJ1-3): DVKVTQSSRYLVKRTGEKVFLECVQDMDHENMFWYRQDPGLGLRLIYFSYDVKMKEKGDIPEGYSVSREKKERFSLILESASTNQTSMYLCASSPAGQAVSGNTIYFGEGSWLTVV.

The CDR3 nucleotides read TGTGCCAGTAGTACCCGACAGGGGGCTGACACCGGGGAGCTGTTTTTT. Translating gives CASSTRQGADTGELFF. The chain employs TRBV19 and TRBJ2-2, with 10 bases matching TRBD1. V lost 4 bases, J lost 3 bases, and 5 bases stayed unmatched. The germline V gene has CDR1 LNHDA and CDR2 SQIVND (reference sequence). The CDR3 loop spans 16 amino acids.

V usage is TRBV28 and J usage is TRBJ1-4, with D uncertain. Germline-derived CDR1 and CDR2 are MDHEN and SYDVKM. This CDR3 contains 14 residues. V was cut by 4 bases and J by 10 bases, with 16 bases left in between. This chain's CDR3 is CASSYRIQQVKLFF. The CDR3 DNA sequence: TGTGCCAGCAGTTACCGAATACAACAAGTAAAACTGTTTTTT.